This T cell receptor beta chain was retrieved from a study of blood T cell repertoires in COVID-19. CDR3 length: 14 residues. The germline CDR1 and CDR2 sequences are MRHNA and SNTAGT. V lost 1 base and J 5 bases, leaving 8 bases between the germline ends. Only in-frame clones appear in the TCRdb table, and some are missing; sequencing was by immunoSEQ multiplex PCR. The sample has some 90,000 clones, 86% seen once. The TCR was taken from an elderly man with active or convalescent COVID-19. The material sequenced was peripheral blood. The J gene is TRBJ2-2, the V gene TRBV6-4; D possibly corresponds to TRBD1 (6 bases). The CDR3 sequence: CASSDFQGTGELFF. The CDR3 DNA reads TGTGCCAGCAGTGACTTCCAGGGGACCGGGGAGCTGTTTTTT.